These 2 T cell receptor beta chains were all obtained from the same sample, sequenced in a study of vaccination and CD4 T cells after COVID-19. An Oncomine TCR Beta short-read assay was used to sequence the DNA from cultured CD4+ T cells. MiXCR, run by TCRdb on the PCR reads, gives a single entry per CDR3 protein. The table records 8,500 to 11,000 distinct CDR3 sequences, roughly two thirds of them present only once. Treatment described: approximately nine-day PBMC culture with coronavirus spike peptide pools or control peptides (ViraFEST assay). These receptors' targets are unknown. The sample consisted of CD4+ T cells from blood, cultured in vitro. Source of these receptors: a human donor who had recovered from COVID-19.

Only a few counts were recorded for this clonotype. The chain carries TRBV21-1 and TRBJ2-7. TRBV21-1 is given as a pseudogene. The CDR3 covers 16 residues. Here the CDR3 DNA reads TGTGCCAGCAGCGCCCAGTCGTACTTGACGAGAGACGAGCAGTACTTC. Encoded protein: CASSAQSYLTRDEQYF.

This chain connects TRBV27 to TRBJ2-2; D unresolved. The V gene's germline CDR1 is MNHEY and CDR2 SMNVEV (reference sequence). Trimming removed 5 bases at V and 6 bases at J, with 10 bases between. This CDR3 region has 13 residues. In nucleotides, the CDR3 is TGTGCCAGCAGTCCGACGCGTCCCGGGGAGCTGTTTTTT. Translated, it gives CASSPTRPGELFF.